The 7 T cell receptor beta chains below come from one sample, sequenced in a study of Ad26.COV2.S vaccination and SARS-CoV-2 variants. Treatment noted: some 20 received Ad26.COV2.S at low or high dose, single or two shots; 5 received placebo; per-sample allocation not given. Collection of the samples took place on day 63 after the first injection of vaccine or placebo. Measured with immunoSEQ multiplex PCR; TCRdb has only the in-frame clones, and not every one. This sample carries around 450,000 clones, less than 95% of them seen once, and the ten largest clones take 4.3%. Specimen: peripheral blood, collected in a trial of Ad26.COV2.S vaccine versus placebo. The source is a person between 18 and 65 years old who received the Ad26.COV2.S COVID-19 vaccine or a placebo.

The chain carries TRBV15 and TRBJ2-3; the match to TRBD2 covers 7 bases. Germline values: CDR1 LNHNV, CDR2 YYDKDF (reference sequence). This CDR3 region has 14 residues. Unmatched junction bases numbered 6, after V lost 4 bases and J lost 5 bases. The CDR3 DNA is TGTGCCACCAGCACGGGACTAATTGTAGATACGCAGTATTTT. It encodes CATSTGLIVDTQYF.

The chain recombines TRBV10-3 with TRBJ2-2; D call uncertain. The germline gives CDR1 ENHRY, CDR2 SYGVKD. Trimming took off 10 bases at V and 3 bases at J, with 15 bases between the two ends. This CDR3 has 14 residues. CDR3 in DNA: TGTGCCACCGCCGGGCTACGGGACACCGGGGAGCTGTTTTTT. This encodes CATAGLRDTGELFF.

This chain uses TRBV27 with TRBJ2-2, with D possibly TRBD1 on 5 matching bases. Germline V lookup: CDR1 MNHEY, CDR2 SMNVEV (reference sequence). Trimming took off 1 base at V and 0 bases at J, with 9 bases between the two ends. There are 16 residues in the CDR3. CDR3: CASSLYMGPNTGELFF. CDR3 nucleotides: TGTGCCAGCAGTTTATATATGGGGCCGAACACCGGGGAGCTGTTTTTT.

This sequence joins TRBV19 and TRBJ2-7, with TRBD1 matching over 9 bases. Germline CDR1 is LNHDA and CDR2 is SQIVND (reference sequence). V was pared by 10 bases and J by 2 bases, with 9 bases of the junction left unmatched. This CDR3 spans 14 amino acids. For the CDR3, the DNA is TGTGCCACTGGGGAGGGGACAGGGACCTACGAGCAGTACTTC. Amino acid sequence: CATGEGTGTYEQYF.

This sequence joins TRBV27 and TRBJ2-7, with D maybe TRBD1 (6 bases). This CDR3 contains 16 residues. Germline CDR1 MNHEY, CDR2 SMNVEV (reference sequence). Trimming pared 0 bases from V and 4 bases from J, leaving 16 bases between. CDR3 loop: CASSLSQVTGIYEQYF. The CDR3 bases are TGTGCCAGCAGTTTATCCCAGGTAACAGGGATATACGAGCAGTACTTC.

J is TRBJ2-1 and V is TRBV7-6, with 7 bases identical to TRBD2. Germline V CDR1 and CDR2: SGHVS, FNYEAQ. V shed 5 bases and J 3 bases; nucleotides not matched to a gene: 7. This CDR3 is built from 15 residues. The CDR3 region has the DNA TGTGCCAGCAGCCGTAGCGGGTCCGGCTACAATGAGCAGTTCTTC. This translates into CASSRSGSGYNEQFF.

The genes are TRBV27 and TRBJ2-5; 13 bases are a match to TRBD2. The CDR3 totals 16 residues. From germline, CDR1 is MNHEY and CDR2 SMNVEV (reference sequence). Unmatched junction bases numbered 5, after V lost 0 bases and J lost 7 bases. CDR3 sequence reads: CASSLSGLAGSSTQYF. The DNA of the CDR3 is TGTGCCAGCAGTTTATCGGGACTAGCGGGAAGCTCGACCCAGTACTTC.